This TCR beta chain was captured by sequencing in a study of blood T cell repertoires in COVID-19. V lost 5 bases and J 2 bases, leaving 16 bases between the germline ends. The CDR3 length is 15 residues. Germline V gene lookup returns CDR1 MNHNY and CDR2 SVGAGI (reference sequence). Assay: immunoSEQ multiplex PCR; the TCRdb copy retains only in-frame clones and omits some. The table records over 200,000 clones, roughly 80% of them present only once. The receptor's source is a woman aged 65 to 85 with active or convalescent COVID-19. The V and J genes are TRBV6-6 and TRBJ2-7; TRBD2 is a possible D gene (6 bases). The sequenced sample consisted of peripheral blood. CDR3 loop: CASSTPTRNTYEQYF. CDR3 nucleotide sequence: TGTGCCAGCAGTACCCCGACTAGGAACACCTACGAGCAGTACTTC.